What follows are 13 T cell receptor beta chains derived from one specimen sequenced in a study of T cell repertoires in cytomegalovirus infection. TCRdb redid the calling of the reads with MiXCR, one entry per CDR3 protein. The sample shows about 220,000 distinct CDR3 sequences, 35% to 40% of them seen only once. These receptors have no known antigen. The sample here was CD8+ T cells from cultured PBMCs, taken from culture after CMV antigen stimulation. The receptors originated from a human donor in good health (CMV status not recorded). Some clones in this sample may be carry-over from other donors' samples.

The gene calls are TRBV27 and TRBJ1-2; 10 bases agree with TRBD1. The germline V gene encodes CDR1 MNHEY and CDR2 SMNVEV (reference sequence). The CDR3 runs to 15 residues. V lost 6 bases to trimming and J lost 4 bases; unmatched junction nucleotides: 8. The chain's CDR3 is CASRPPGQGTYGYTF. In DNA form, the CDR3 reads TGTGCCAGCAGGCCCCCGGGACAGGGGACCTATGGCTACACCTTC.

This clonotype appeared a single time. The chain carries TRBV29-1 and TRBJ2-1, with 9 bases identical to TRBD2. CDR3 size: 14 residues. Trimming at V came to 6 bases and at J to 9 bases, leaving 12 bases not matched to a gene. Germline V CDR1 and CDR2: SQVTM, ANQGSEA. The CDR3 loop reads CSVPSGGGAGEQFF. As DNA, the CDR3 is TGCAGCGTACCCAGCGGCGGGGGGGCCGGTGAGCAGTTCTTC.

This clonotype occurred a few times. V is TRBV12-3 or TRBV12-4 and J is TRBJ1-2; 7 nucleotides agree with TRBD1. The CDR3 spans 12 residues. J gave up 5 bases and V 7 bases, and 4 bases lay outside the gene matches. CDR3 coding DNA: TGTGCCAGCACTGGGACAGTATATGGCTACACCTTC. It encodes CASTGTVYGYTF.

This clonotype was recorded only once. The chain is built from TRBV27 and TRBJ1-4; D perhaps matches TRBD1 (6 bases). The CDR3 consists of 15 residues. Deletions cut 3 bases from V and 7 bases from J, with 15 bases between. Germline CDR1 MNHEY, CDR2 SMNVEV (reference sequence). The CDR3 reads CASSLRTERSEKLFF. As DNA, the CDR3 is TGTGCCAGCAGTTTGAGGACAGAGCGCTCTGAAAAACTGTTTTTT.

This clonotype has a handful of counts. V and J are TRBV2 and TRBJ2-3, with 8 bases identical to TRBD2. The length of the CDR3 is 14 residues. Germline values: CDR1 SNHLY, CDR2 FYNNEI. Losses at the gene ends were 7 bases for V and 2 bases for J; bases not matched to a gene: 5. The CDR3 protein is CASKSAGDTDTQYF. Written as DNA, the CDR3 is TGTGCCAGCAAGTCAGCGGGGGACACAGATACGCAGTATTTT.

The CDR3 bases are TGTGCCATCCGGGGGGGACTGAGGTACTTC. It translates to CAIRGGLRYF. The rearrangement uses TRBV6-2 or TRBV6-3 and TRBJ2-7; 8 bases fit TRBD2. Losses at the gene ends were 10 bases for V and 12 bases for J; bases not matched to a gene: 8. This CDR3 has 10 amino acids. Germline V CDR1 and CDR2: MNHEY, SVGEGT.

The chain links TRBV20-1 to TRBJ2-5; TRBD2 is a possible D gene (6 bases). The V gene lost 0 bases and the J gene lost 9 bases, with 14 bases spanning the gap. CDR3 length: 13 amino acids. Germline CDR1 is DFQATT and CDR2 is SNEGSKA (reference sequence). In nucleotides, the CDR3 is TGCAGTGCTAGAGATGAAGTAGCGGCGGCCCAGTACTTC. Translation: CSARDEVAAAQYF.

This clonotype showed up just once. V is TRBV27 and J is TRBJ2-7; D gene uncertain. The V end lost 2 bases, the J end lost 6 bases, and 14 bases lay between the germline ends. This CDR3 comprises 14 residues. CDR1 and CDR2 (germline): MNHEY, SMNVEV (reference sequence). The CDR3 DNA is TGTGCCAGCAGTTTAATCCCCTCCGACCCCGAGCAGTACTTC. Translation: CASSLIPSDPEQYF.

This clonotype was recorded a few times. The V call is TRBV6-2 or TRBV6-3, the J call TRBJ2-1; 8 bases are shared with TRBD1. V gave up 2 bases and J gave up 4 bases; unmatched junction bases: 13. This CDR3 comprises 18 residues. CDR1 MNHEY and CDR2 SVGEGT come from the germline V gene. This chain's CDR3 is CASSYGLPRGLSYNEQFF. CDR3 coding DNA: TGTGCCAGCAGTTACGGACTGCCCAGGGGGCTTTCATACAATGAGCAGTTCTTC.

CDR3 DNA sequence: TGTGCCAGCAGCAACCGGGACGGAACTATGGATGGCTACACCTTC. It yields the protein CASSNRDGTMDGYTF. This rearrangement joins TRBV5-4 to TRBJ1-2, with D possibly TRBD1 on 5 matching bases. V was trimmed by 4 bases and J by 6 bases, leaving 19 bases between them. CDR3 length equals 15 residues. Germline V gene lookup returns CDR1 SGHNT and CDR2 YYREEE (reference sequence).

This clonotype was detected only a few times. The rearrangement joins TRBV2 to TRBJ2-5, with D perhaps matching TRBD1 (7 bases). V dropped 9 bases and J dropped 4 bases, with 15 bases sitting between them. In germline, CDR1 is SNHLY, CDR2 FYNNEI. The CDR3 contains 13 residues. The CDR3 DNA follows: TGTGCCAGAGAGGGGCAGGGGGGAGAGACCCAGTACTTC. It encodes CAREGQGGETQYF. Variable domain in full (rest from reference TRBV2 and TRBJ2-5): EPEVTQTPSHQVTQMGQEVILRCVPISNHLYFYWYRQILGQKVEFLVSFYNNEISEKSEIFDDQFSVERPDGSNFTLKIRSTKLEDSAMYFCAREGQGGETQYFGPGTRLLVL.

The chain joins TRBV5-6 to TRBJ1-4, with no clear D. Trimming removed 3 bases from V and 5 bases from J, with 17 bases in between. CDR1 and CDR2 from the germline V gene are SGHDT and YYEEEE. The CDR3 extends over 16 amino acids. CDR3 nucleotides: TGTGCCAGCAGCTCAACCCCAGCGGTCCGGAATGAAAAACTGTTTTTT. This gives the protein CASSSTPAVRNEKLFF.

V and J are TRBV10-3 and TRBJ2-1; tentatively, D is TRBD1 or TRBD2 (6 bases each). Germline CDR1 reads ENHRY; CDR2 reads SYGVKD. Trimming took 8 bases from V and 5 from J, leaving 22 bases between them. CDR3 length: 16 amino acids. The CDR3 reads CAIQATTGGLHNEQFF. The DNA for the CDR3 is TGTGCCATCCAAGCGACCACTGGGGGGCTTCACAATGAGCAGTTCTTC.